The rows below give T cell receptor beta chains drawn from one sample of a study of CD8 T cells in ankylosing spondylitis. TCRdb ran MiXCR on the 5' RACE reads and lists one entry per CDR3 protein. The sample lists a few hundred thousand distinct CDR3 sequences; 15% to 20% were seen once. Sequenced: blood, either unsorted or a sorted T cell fraction (not recorded which). The receptors originated from a male donor with ankylosing spondylitis. CDR3s include the opening cysteine and the closing phenylalanine or tryptophan. A D gene is named only where the DNA matches it firmly. Clone size appears in some rows only: once, few, many, or a class for an expanded clone.

clone size: .
J gene: TRBJ2-2
V gene: TRBV5-1
D gene: TRBD1
CDR3 protein: CASSWKLRDRAFNTGELFF
CDR3 DNA: TGCGCCAGCAGCTGGAAATTGCGGGACAGGGCCTTTAACACCGGGGAGCTGTTTTTT

clone size: .
J gene: TRBJ2-2
V gene: TRBV5-6
D gene: TRBD1
CDR3 protein: CASSFLTGTNTGELFF
CDR3 DNA: TGTGCCAGCAGCTTCCTGACAGGGACGAACACCGGGGAGCTGTTTTTT

clone size: .
J gene: TRBJ2-2
V gene: TRBV15
D gene: .
CDR3 protein: CATSSTTGELFF
CDR3 DNA: TGTGCCACCAGCTCTACCACCGGGGAGCTGTTTTTT

clone size: .
J gene: TRBJ2-7
V gene: TRBV12-3/TRBV12-4
D gene: .
CDR3 protein: CASADYYEQYF
CDR3 DNA: TGTGCCAGCGCGGACTATTACGAGCAGTACTTC

clone size: few
J gene: TRBJ2-5
V gene: TRBV4-2
D gene: .
CDR3 protein: CASSQDLPLGSLSRETQYF
CDR3 DNA: TGTGCCAGCAGCCAAGACCTCCCGCTAGGCTCCCTCAGTCGAGAGACCCAGTACTTC

clone size: .
J gene: TRBJ2-1
V gene: TRBV9
D gene: .
CDR3 protein: CASSVEQGTYNEQFF
CDR3 DNA: TGTGCCAGCAGCGTAGAGCAGGGTACCTACAATGAGCAGTTCTTC

clone size: few
J gene: TRBJ2-3
V gene: TRBV3-1
D gene: TRBD2
CDR3 protein: CASSHQRAPSGGTDTQYF
CDR3 DNA: TGTGCCAGCAGCCACCAAAGGGCCCCTAGCGGGGGCACAGATACGCAGTATTTT

clone size: .
J gene: TRBJ2-7
V gene: TRBV10-3
D gene: .
CDR3 protein: CATGTDSYEQYF
CDR3 DNA: TGTGCCACCGGGACGGATTCCTACGAGCAGTACTTC

clone size: few
J gene: TRBJ2-7
V gene: TRBV7-9
D gene: .
CDR3 protein: CASSLNGAESSYEQYF
CDR3 DNA: TGTGCCAGCAGCTTAAATGGGGCGGAGAGCTCCTACGAGCAGTACTTC

clone size: .
J gene: TRBJ2-7
V gene: TRBV5-5
D gene: .
CDR3 protein: CASSSAPSSYEQYF
CDR3 DNA: TGTGCCAGCAGCTCTGCCCCCAGCTCATACGAGCAGTACTTC

clone size: few
J gene: TRBJ2-7
V gene: TRBV3-1
D gene: TRBD2
CDR3 protein: CASSQDRGLVFYEQYF
CDR3 DNA: TGTGCCAGCAGCCAAGATCGGGGACTAGTATTCTACGAGCAGTACTTC

clone size: .
J gene: TRBJ2-5
V gene: TRBV11-2
D gene: .
CDR3 protein: CASSLDPPYGETQYF
CDR3 DNA: TGTGCCAGCAGCTTAGATCCCCCCTATGGAGAGACCCAGTACTTC

clone size: .
J gene: TRBJ1-4
V gene: TRBV4-2
D gene: .
CDR3 protein: CASSQDLPGVNEKLFF
CDR3 DNA: TGTGCCAGCAGCCAAGATCTTCCAGGGGTTAATGAAAAACTGTTTTTT

clone size: .
J gene: TRBJ2-4
V gene: TRBV30
D gene: TRBD2
CDR3 protein: CAWGGQASGANIQYF
CDR3 DNA: TGTGCCTGGGGCGGCCAGGCTAGCGGAGCAAACATTCAGTACTTC

clone size: .
J gene: TRBJ1-4
V gene: TRBV6-1
D gene: .
CDR3 protein: CASSLSSLREELFF
CDR3 DNA: TGTGCCAGCAGTCTTTCGTCCCTACGCGAAGAACTGTTTTTT

clone size: many
J gene: TRBJ2-1
V gene: TRBV29-1
D gene: TRBD2
CDR3 protein: CSVEIASGSNEQFF
CDR3 DNA: TGCAGCGTTGAGATTGCTAGCGGCAGCAATGAGCAGTTCTTC

clone size: .
J gene: TRBJ2-5
V gene: TRBV27
D gene: TRBD1
CDR3 protein: CASSPRQGAIQETQYF
CDR3 DNA: TGTGCCAGCAGTCCGCGTCAGGGGGCAATCCAAGAGACCCAGTACTTC

clone size: many
J gene: TRBJ1-2
V gene: TRBV4-1
D gene: .
CDR3 protein: CASSQHGTYYGYTF
CDR3 DNA: TGCGCCAGCAGCCAACACGGGACGTACTATGGCTACACCTTC

clone size: few
J gene: TRBJ2-2
V gene: TRBV19
D gene: .
CDR3 protein: CASASAYTGELFF
CDR3 DNA: TGTGCCTCGGCTAGCGCTTACACCGGGGAGCTGTTTTTT

clone size: .
J gene: TRBJ2-1
V gene: TRBV28
D gene: TRBD1
CDR3 protein: CASSPTLHGQVGEQFF
CDR3 DNA: TGTGCCAGCAGTCCCACACTCCACGGACAGGTCGGTGAGCAGTTCTTC

clone size: .
J gene: TRBJ1-1
V gene: TRBV4-1
D gene: .
CDR3 protein: CASSQDPVSEAFF
CDR3 DNA: TGCGCCAGCAGCCAAGACCCTGTCTCTGAAGCTTTCTTT

clone size: .
J gene: TRBJ2-3
V gene: TRBV6-5
D gene: TRBD2
CDR3 protein: CASSYGVAGSTDTQYF
CDR3 DNA: TGTGCCAGCAGTTACGGGGTAGCGGGAAGCACAGATACGCAGTATTTT

clone size: few
J gene: TRBJ2-3
V gene: TRBV27
D gene: .
CDR3 protein: CASSPIGADTQYF
CDR3 DNA: TGTGCCAGCAGTCCTATCGGTGCAGATACGCAGTATTTT

clone size: few
J gene: TRBJ2-1
V gene: TRBV5-1
D gene: TRBD1
CDR3 protein: CASSLGTGSYNEQFF
CDR3 DNA: TGCGCCAGCAGCTTAGGGACAGGCTCCTACAATGAGCAGTTCTTC

clone size: .
J gene: TRBJ2-2
V gene: TRBV7-9
D gene: .
CDR3 protein: CASSSHKQSTGELFF
CDR3 DNA: TGTGCCAGCAGCTCGCACAAACAGAGCACCGGGGAGCTGTTTTTT

clone size: few
J gene: TRBJ1-5
V gene: TRBV27
D gene: TRBD1
CDR3 protein: CASSSLTGALSQPQHF
CDR3 DNA: TGTGCCAGCAGTTCGTTGACAGGGGCCCTGAGTCAGCCCCAGCATTTT

clone size: many
J gene: TRBJ2-7
V gene: TRBV12-3/TRBV12-4
D gene: .
CDR3 protein: CASSFSQGPTYEQYF
CDR3 DNA: TGTGCCAGCAGTTTTTCTCAGGGTCCGACCTACGAGCAGTACTTC

clone size: few
J gene: TRBJ2-3
V gene: TRBV11-2
D gene: TRBD1
CDR3 protein: CASSSKGGQGTDTQYF
CDR3 DNA: TGTGCCAGCAGCTCCAAGGGGGGACAGGGCACAGATACGCAGTATTTT

clone size: .
J gene: TRBJ2-1
V gene: TRBV9
D gene: .
CDR3 protein: CASSVATGRVDNEQFF
CDR3 DNA: TGTGCCAGCAGCGTAGCGACAGGAAGAGTGGACAATGAGCAGTTCTTC

clone size: .
J gene: TRBJ2-7
V gene: TRBV7-9
D gene: TRBD1
CDR3 protein: CASNIDPGQGISYEQYF
CDR3 DNA: TGTGCCAGCAACATTGATCCGGGACAGGGAATATCCTACGAGCAGTACTTC

clone size: .
J gene: TRBJ1-1
V gene: TRBV13
D gene: .
CDR3 protein: CASSPPGGDEAFF
CDR3 DNA: TGTGCCAGCAGCCCCCCCGGCGGGGATGAAGCTTTCTTT

clone size: few
J gene: TRBJ2-4
V gene: TRBV6-1
D gene: .
CDR3 protein: CASSEPPGTFKNIQYF
CDR3 DNA: TGTGCCAGCAGTGAACCCCCCGGGACTTTCAAAAACATTCAGTACTTC

clone size: few
J gene: TRBJ2-7
V gene: TRBV28
D gene: .
CDR3 protein: CASGRLGGLYEQYF
CDR3 DNA: TGTGCCAGCGGGAGACTAGGCGGGCTGTACGAGCAGTACTTC

clone size: few
J gene: TRBJ2-7
V gene: TRBV9
D gene: .
CDR3 protein: CASSFHGDSFYEQYF
CDR3 DNA: TGTGCCAGCAGCTTCCACGGGGACTCCTTCTACGAGCAGTACTTC

clone size: few
J gene: TRBJ2-1
V gene: TRBV12-3/TRBV12-4
D gene: .
CDR3 protein: CASSFGSNNEQFF
CDR3 DNA: TGTGCCAGCAGTTTTGGGTCAAACAATGAGCAGTTCTTC

clone size: .
J gene: TRBJ1-2
V gene: TRBV3-1
D gene: TRBD1
CDR3 protein: CASSQSDRDDRGYTF
CDR3 DNA: TGTGCCAGCAGCCAGTCAGACAGGGACGATCGAGGCTACACCTTC

clone size: .
J gene: TRBJ1-5
V gene: TRBV6-5
D gene: TRBD1
CDR3 protein: CASSSWAPGQGPGEPQHF
CDR3 DNA: TGTGCCAGCAGTTCTTGGGCGCCGGGACAGGGTCCAGGGGAGCCCCAGCATTTT

clone size: few
J gene: TRBJ1-6
V gene: TRBV5-1
D gene: .
CDR3 protein: CASSLVWDTNSPLHF
CDR3 DNA: TGCGCCAGCAGCTTGGTGTGGGACACTAATTCACCCCTCCACTTT

clone size: .
J gene: TRBJ2-2
V gene: TRBV12-3/TRBV12-4
D gene: .
CDR3 protein: CASSFGNTAAGELFF
CDR3 DNA: TGTGCCAGCAGTTTTGGCAACACGGCAGCGGGGGAGCTGTTTTTT

clone size: .
J gene: TRBJ2-1
V gene: TRBV7-9
D gene: .
CDR3 protein: CASSLVLRGDNEQFF
CDR3 DNA: TGTGCCAGCAGCTTAGTGCTTAGGGGGGACAATGAGCAGTTCTTC

clone size: few
J gene: TRBJ2-2
V gene: TRBV7-3
D gene: TRBD1
CDR3 protein: CASRITGDTGELFF
CDR3 DNA: TGTGCCAGCAGGATCACAGGGGACACCGGGGAGCTGTTTTTT

clone size: .
J gene: TRBJ2-2
V gene: TRBV6-1
D gene: .
CDR3 protein: CASQTGGSNTGELFF
CDR3 DNA: TGTGCCAGTCAGACTGGGGGGTCAAACACCGGGGAGCTGTTTTTT

clone size: .
J gene: TRBJ1-4
V gene: TRBV4-1
D gene: .
CDR3 protein: CASSQDWQGTEKLFF
CDR3 DNA: TGCGCCAGCAGCCAAGATTGGCAGGGAACCGAAAAACTGTTTTTT

clone size: few
J gene: TRBJ2-1
V gene: TRBV3-1
D gene: .
CDR3 protein: CASSPPNNFNEQFF
CDR3 DNA: TGTGCCAGCAGCCCACCGAATAACTTCAATGAGCAGTTCTTC

clone size: .
J gene: TRBJ2-7
V gene: TRBV7-9
D gene: TRBD2
CDR3 protein: CASSSDPRGDEQYF
CDR3 DNA: TGTGCCAGCAGCTCGGACCCCCGGGGGGACGAGCAGTACTTC

clone size: .
J gene: TRBJ2-2
V gene: TRBV19
D gene: .
CDR3 protein: CASRGHTGELFF
CDR3 DNA: TGTGCCAGTAGGGGTCACACCGGGGAGCTGTTTTTT

clone size: many
J gene: TRBJ1-1
V gene: TRBV29-1
D gene: .
CDR3 protein: CSVPTGNTEAFF
CDR3 DNA: TGCAGCGTCCCAACAGGAAACACTGAAGCTTTCTTT

clone size: few
J gene: TRBJ1-1
V gene: TRBV5-5
D gene: .
CDR3 protein: CASSLGFVATEAFF
CDR3 DNA: TGTGCCAGCAGCTTGGGGTTTGTGGCCACTGAAGCTTTCTTT

clone size: .
J gene: TRBJ2-2
V gene: TRBV7-9
D gene: .
CDR3 protein: CASSLAFGQGTGELFF
CDR3 DNA: TGTGCCAGCAGCTTAGCGTTCGGGCAGGGAACCGGGGAGCTGTTTTTT

clone size: many
J gene: TRBJ2-5
V gene: TRBV11-2
D gene: .
CDR3 protein: CASSLLQETQYF
CDR3 DNA: TGTGCCAGCAGCTTACTCCAAGAGACCCAGTACTTC

clone size: many
J gene: TRBJ2-3
V gene: TRBV9
D gene: TRBD2
CDR3 protein: CASSVGGRAPDTQYF
CDR3 DNA: TGTGCCAGCAGCGTGGGCGGGAGGGCCCCAGATACGCAGTATTTT